Listed below are T cell receptor beta chains from one sample, sequenced in a study of T cells in localized non-small cell lung cancer. Sequencing was performed with immunoSEQ multiplex PCR; in TCRdb, only in-frame clones are kept and a portion is missing. This sample carries more than 45,000 clones, around 77% of them seen once, and the ten largest clones take about 17%. The input for sequencing was peripheral blood, taken before any cancer treatment. Receptor source: a man aged 40 to 70 with stage I squamous cell lung carcinoma. Both conserved end residues are part of each CDR3.

TRBV6-5	TRBJ1-1	CASRLGRMNTEAFF
TRBV25-1	TRBJ2-7	CASSDRYEQYF
TRBV6-1	TRBJ1-1	CASSEALARTEAFF
TRBV7-2	TRBJ1-1	CASSLKTGPVEAFF
TRBV18	TRBJ1-1	CASSPRDRMNTEAFF
TRBV27	TRBJ2-2	CASSFGAAGELFF
TRBV2	TRBJ1-2	CASSRDRGAQANGYTF
TRBV28	TRBJ1-2	CASSFSTYGYTF
TRBV13	TRBJ2-1	CASSSRGRGDEQFF
TRBV5-1	TRBJ2-1	CASSTGLPRSEQFF
TRBV7-9	TRBJ1-1	CASSREGGIMNTEAFF
TRBV19	TRBJ2-1	CASSIQGQDGQFF
TRBV28	TRBJ2-4	CASSLPPDRTGKNIQYF
TRBV7-3	TRBJ2-7	CASSASTGRIYEQYF
TRBV11-2	TRBJ2-1	CASTGGHYNEQFF
TRBV28	TRBJ2-5	CASSRSSGGVQETQYF
TRBV6-5	TRBJ1-2	CASSYSGRASGYTF
TRBV19	TRBJ2-7	CASRQGPYEQYF
TRBV11-2	TRBJ2-1	CASSLDSHNEQFF
TRBV14	TRBJ1-1	CASNRQSNTEAFF
TRBV11-2	TRBJ1-1	CASSLEPGALTEAFF
TRBV15	TRBJ2-7	CATSRPEGVGQYF
TRBV6-6	TRBJ1-3	CASSVGGNTIYF
TRBV6-4	TRBJ2-1	CASRRLADHNEQFF
TRBV6-5	TRBJ1-1	CASSYVGTANTEAFF
TRBV28	TRBJ1-1	CASTIDLNTEAFF
TRBV9	TRBJ2-5	CASSVSYQGSETQYF
TRBV5-6	TRBJ1-1	CASSRDRAAFF
TRBV7-9	TRBJ2-5	CASSRPLTSVETQYF
TRBV10-3	TRBJ1-2	CATTRDRGRNLYGYTF
TRBV9	TRBJ2-1	CASSVDRGGQNEQFF
TRBV7-7	TRBJ2-5	CASSPPRGRETQYF
TRBV28	TRBJ1-2	CATGRINYGYTF
TRBV18	TRBJ2-7	CASSPRREAYEQYF
TRBV2	TRBJ2-7	CASSDLGLAGASYEQYF
TRBV19	TRBJ1-5	CASSIRQADQPQHF
TRBV28	TRBJ1-5	CASSYDTPRAQHF
TRBV7-3	TRBJ1-1	CASSARGHGRAEAFF
TRBV7-9	TRBJ2-3	CASSPGLDTQYF
TRBV5-6	TRBJ2-7	CASSLGQGMAEQYF
TRBV19	TRBJ1-1	CASSILHQSNTEAFF
TRBV15	TRBJ1-5	CATSRGGHTDQPQHF
TRBV10-3	TRBJ1-1	CAISESGQSTEAFF
TRBV18	TRBJ2-7	CASSPTSTEQYF
TRBV7-9	TRBJ1-5	CASSPRGNPNQPQHF
TRBV7-2	TRBJ1-4	CASRPGQAYEKLFF
TRBV28	TRBJ1-4	CASRSATEKLFF
TRBV30	TRBJ2-1	CACAGGSLGPGYNEQFF
TRBV15	TRBJ1-6	CATSRDPGEPLHF
TRBV5-4	TRBJ2-1	CASSLGSGVGEQFF
TRBV11-2	TRBJ1-3	CASRPPGEGNTIYF
TRBV6-1	TRBJ1-6	CASSELGSYNSPLHF
TRBV2	TRBJ2-6	CAHRSGPGANVLTF